This TCR beta chain was captured in a study of blood T cell repertoires in COVID-19. About the study: Both acute and convalescent COVID-19 samples were obtained from the United States, Italy and Spain. T cells, B-cell-depleted T cells, or PBMCs supplied cDNA or gDNA.

The protocol was immunoSEQ multiplex PCR, while the TCRdb copy is restricted to in-frame clones and leaves out a portion. Of under 80,000 clones listed, 80% to 95% were seen once; the top ten hold approximately 6%. The trim removed 4 bases at V and 5 bases at J, leaving 9 bases unmatched. Germline V gives CDR1 SEHNR, CDR2 FQNEAQ (reference sequence). This CDR3 is built from 17 residues. The receptor comes from a human donor in a cohort sampled during active COVID-19. Source material: peripheral blood. This chain links TRBV7-9 with TRBJ2-3, with 13 positions matching TRBD2. The CDR3: CASSSRLAGGLKDTQYF. For the CDR3, the DNA is TGTGCCAGCAGCTCGCGACTAGCGGGGGGACTGAAAGATACGCAGTATTTT.